The entry below gives a single TCR beta chain sequence along with its context. The antigen remains unidentified. Per germline, CDR1 SEHNR and CDR2 FQNEAQ (reference sequence). This CDR3 comprises 14 residues. V shed 1 base and J shed 0 bases, with 7 bases lying between them. These data originate in a study of cytomegalovirus exposure and HLA in healthy donors. Findings of the study overall: Across HLA loci, a later analysis found differing TCR association rates, with DRB1 most and HLA-C fewest. There were reportedly fewer N-insertions in an Asian-associated ancestry cluster than the roughly 670-donor mean, in a later analysis.

At the time of sampling, donors were nominally healthy, though unrecorded immune exposures were likely. PCR involved 60 Vbeta and 13 Jbeta primers. Sequencing used immunoSEQ multiplex PCR; TCRdb keeps in-frame clones, though not all of them. Of roughly 260,000 clones listed, 80% to 90% are singletons. J is TRBJ2-7 and V is TRBV7-9; D gene uncertain. Sequencing used PBMCs. The sequence was collected from a woman aged 35 to 49 in good health and CMV-seropositive. CDR3 region: CASSLVGSSYEQYF. The CDR3 bases are TGTGCCAGCAGCTTAGTTGGTAGCTCCTACGAGCAGTACTTC.